What follows is one TCR beta chain and its context. The method was immunoSEQ multiplex PCR; TCRdb's version includes in-frame clones alone and lacks a portion of them. The sample gives under 200,000 clones, less than 90% of which show up once; approximately 8% is in the top ten. The V end lost 0 bases, the J end lost 0 bases, and 8 bases lay between the germline ends. The length of the CDR3 is 15 residues. Germline V gene sequence: CDR1 LGHNA, CDR2 YNFKEQ. Individuals aged about 18 to 89 years were recruited from around 22 US areas. Cohort assignment relied on participant-reported clinical history. Donors of Cohort 3 who recovered were those that had two negative PCRs, clearance, or symptom resolution. The sample is drawn from a study of blood T cell repertoires in COVID-19.

The sample comprised PBMCs or T cells enriched from blood (not recorded which). The J gene is TRBJ1-1, the V gene TRBV4-2; D remains unclear. This TCR was recovered from a woman between 50 and 59 years old who had recovered from COVID-19. The CDR3 loop reads CASSQEFSVNTEAFF. CDR3 nucleotide sequence: TGTGCCAGCAGCCAAGAGTTCTCGGTGAACACTGAAGCTTTCTTT.